This TCR beta chain was found in a study of blood T cell repertoires in COVID-19. V was shortened by 7 bases and J by 0 bases, with 4 bases between the two germline ends. CDR3 length: 12 residues. Germline V lookup: CDR1 MNHNY, CDR2 SVGAGI (reference sequence). The method was immunoSEQ multiplex PCR; TCRdb's version includes in-frame clones alone and lacks a portion of them. The sample includes about 210,000 clones, around 83% of them seen just once. Source material: peripheral blood. V is TRBV6-6 and J is TRBJ1-5; D unclear. This clonotype originated in a woman aged 45-65 years with acute or convalescent COVID-19. The CDR3 nucleotides are TGTGCCAGCACCGGTAGCAATCAGCCCCAGCATTTT. Translated, it gives CASTGSNQPQHF.